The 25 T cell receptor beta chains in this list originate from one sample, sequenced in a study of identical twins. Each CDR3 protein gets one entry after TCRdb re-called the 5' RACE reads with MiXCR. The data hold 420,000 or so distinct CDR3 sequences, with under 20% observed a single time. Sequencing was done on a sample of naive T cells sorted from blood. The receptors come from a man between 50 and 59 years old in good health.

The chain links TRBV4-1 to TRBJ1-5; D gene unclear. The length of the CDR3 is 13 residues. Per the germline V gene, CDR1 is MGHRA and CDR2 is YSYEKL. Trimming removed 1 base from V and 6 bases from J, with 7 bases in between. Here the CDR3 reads CASSQGQGQPQHF. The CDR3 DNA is TGCGCCAGCAGCCAAGGTCAAGGTCAGCCCCAGCATTTT.

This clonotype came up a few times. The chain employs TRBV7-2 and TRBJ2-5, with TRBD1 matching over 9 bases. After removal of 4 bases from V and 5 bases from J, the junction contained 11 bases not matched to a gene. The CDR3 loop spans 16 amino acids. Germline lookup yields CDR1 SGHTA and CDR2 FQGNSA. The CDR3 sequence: CASSWSGTGSGETQYF. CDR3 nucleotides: TGTGCCAGCAGCTGGTCCGGGACAGGGTCCGGTGAGACCCAGTACTTC.

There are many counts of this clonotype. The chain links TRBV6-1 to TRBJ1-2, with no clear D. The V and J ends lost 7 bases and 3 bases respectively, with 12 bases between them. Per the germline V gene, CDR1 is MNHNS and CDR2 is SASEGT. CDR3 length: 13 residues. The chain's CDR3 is CASTLRVYYGYTF. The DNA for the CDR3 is TGTGCCAGCACCCTGAGGGTATACTATGGCTACACCTTC.

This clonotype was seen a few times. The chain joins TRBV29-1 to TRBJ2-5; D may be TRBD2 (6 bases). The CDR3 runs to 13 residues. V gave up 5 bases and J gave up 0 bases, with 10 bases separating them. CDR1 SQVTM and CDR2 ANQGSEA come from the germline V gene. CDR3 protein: CSVQGLYQETQYF. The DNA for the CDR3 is TGCAGCGTTCAGGGACTTTACCAAGAGACCCAGTACTTC.

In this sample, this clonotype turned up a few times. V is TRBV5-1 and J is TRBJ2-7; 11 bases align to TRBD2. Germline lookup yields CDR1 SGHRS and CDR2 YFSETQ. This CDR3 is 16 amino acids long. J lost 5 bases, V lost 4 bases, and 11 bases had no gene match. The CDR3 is CASSPNSGGDWDEQYF. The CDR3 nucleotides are TGCGCCAGCAGCCCTAATAGCGGGGGGGATTGGGACGAGCAGTACTTC.

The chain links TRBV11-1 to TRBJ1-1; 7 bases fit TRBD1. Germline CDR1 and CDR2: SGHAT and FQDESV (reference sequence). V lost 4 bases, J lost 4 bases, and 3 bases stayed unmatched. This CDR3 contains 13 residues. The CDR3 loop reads CASSSDRVTEAFF. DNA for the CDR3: TGTGCCAGCAGCTCCGACAGGGTCACTGAAGCTTTCTTT.

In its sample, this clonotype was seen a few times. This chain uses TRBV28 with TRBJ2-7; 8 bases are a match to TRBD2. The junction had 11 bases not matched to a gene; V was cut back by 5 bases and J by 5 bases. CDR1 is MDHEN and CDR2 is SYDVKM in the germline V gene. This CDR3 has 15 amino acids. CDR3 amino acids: CASSTIAGRRHEQYF. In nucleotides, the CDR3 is TGTGCCAGCAGTACCATAGCGGGGCGACGGCACGAGCAGTACTTC.

The CDR3 DNA sequence: TGTGCCAGCAGTTCCACCCAGGGCGGGAACACTGAAGCTTTCTTT. This gives the protein CASSSTQGGNTEAFF. This sequence joins TRBV6-5 and TRBJ1-1, with D maybe TRBD1 (5 bases). The ends were cut back, 4 bases at V and 1 base at J, with 13 bases in the middle. From germline, CDR1 is MNHEY and CDR2 SVGAGI. The CDR3 contains 15 residues.

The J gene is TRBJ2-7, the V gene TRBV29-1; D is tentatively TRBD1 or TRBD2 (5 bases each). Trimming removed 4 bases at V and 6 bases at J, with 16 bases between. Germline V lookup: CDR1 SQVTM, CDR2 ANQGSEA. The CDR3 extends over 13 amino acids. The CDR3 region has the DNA TGCAGCGTTGCCGGAGGTCAGGGACGCGAGCAGTACTTC. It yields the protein CSVAGGQGREQYF.

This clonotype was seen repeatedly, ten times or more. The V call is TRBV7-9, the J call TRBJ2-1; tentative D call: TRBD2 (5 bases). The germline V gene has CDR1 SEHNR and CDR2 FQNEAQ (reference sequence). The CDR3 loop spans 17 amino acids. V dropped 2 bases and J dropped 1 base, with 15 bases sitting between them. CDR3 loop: CASSLPSSRHSYNEQFF. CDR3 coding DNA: TGTGCCAGCAGCTTACCCTCTAGCCGGCATTCCTACAATGAGCAGTTCTTC. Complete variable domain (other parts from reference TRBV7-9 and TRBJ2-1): DTGVSQNPRHKITKRGQNVTFRCDPISEHNRLYWYRQTLGQGPEFLTYFQNEAQLEKSRLLSDRFSAERPKGSFSTLEIQRTEQGDSAMYLCASSLPSSRHSYNEQFFGPGTRLTVL.

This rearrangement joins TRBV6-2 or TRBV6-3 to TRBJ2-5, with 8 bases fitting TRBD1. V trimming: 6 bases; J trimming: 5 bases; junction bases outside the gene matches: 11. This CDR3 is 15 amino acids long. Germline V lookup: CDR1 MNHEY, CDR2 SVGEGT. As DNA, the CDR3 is TGTGCCAGCAGCAAACGACAGGGGCAGGGGGAGACCCAGTACTTC. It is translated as CASSKRQGQGETQYF.

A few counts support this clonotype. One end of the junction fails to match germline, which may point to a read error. The CDR3 nucleotides read TGCAGTGCTTCCCAGGTTATGAACGCTGAAGCTTTCTTT. Its protein product is CSASQVMNAEAFF. The chain joins TRBV20-1 to TRBJ1-1; D is unresolved. CDR1 and CDR2 (germline): DFQATT, SNEGSKA (reference sequence). The CDR3 consists of 13 residues.

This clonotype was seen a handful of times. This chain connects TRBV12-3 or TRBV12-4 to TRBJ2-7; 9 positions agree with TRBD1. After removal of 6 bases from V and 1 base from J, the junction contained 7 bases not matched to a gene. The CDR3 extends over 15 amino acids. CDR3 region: CASSSPGQGSYEQYF. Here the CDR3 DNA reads TGTGCCAGCAGCTCTCCGGGACAGGGATCCTACGAGCAGTACTTC.

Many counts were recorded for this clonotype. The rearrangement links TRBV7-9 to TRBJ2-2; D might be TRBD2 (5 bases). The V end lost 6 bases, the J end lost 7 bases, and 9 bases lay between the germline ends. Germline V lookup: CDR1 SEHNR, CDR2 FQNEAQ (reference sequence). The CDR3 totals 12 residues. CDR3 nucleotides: TGTGCCAGCAGGTTCGGGGTCGGGGAGCTGTTTTTT. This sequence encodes CASRFGVGELFF.

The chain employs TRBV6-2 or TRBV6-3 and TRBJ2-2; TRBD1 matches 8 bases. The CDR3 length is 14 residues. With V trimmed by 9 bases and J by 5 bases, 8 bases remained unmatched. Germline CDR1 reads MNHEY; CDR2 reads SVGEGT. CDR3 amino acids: CASSDRGGTGELFF. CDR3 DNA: TGTGCCAGTTCCGACAGGGGCGGGACCGGGGAGCTGTTTTTT.

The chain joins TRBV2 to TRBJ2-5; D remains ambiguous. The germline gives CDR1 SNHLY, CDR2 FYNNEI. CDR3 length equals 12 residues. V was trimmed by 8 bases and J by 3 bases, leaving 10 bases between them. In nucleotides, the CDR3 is TGTGCCAGCGCCAAGGGTGAAGAGACCCAGTACTTC. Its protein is CASAKGEETQYF.

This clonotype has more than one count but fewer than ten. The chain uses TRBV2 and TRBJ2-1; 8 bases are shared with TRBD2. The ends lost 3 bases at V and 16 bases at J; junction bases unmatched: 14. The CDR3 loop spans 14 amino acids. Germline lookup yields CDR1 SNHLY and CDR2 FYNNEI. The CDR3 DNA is TGTGCCAGCAGTGAGTCAGCGGGGGTCCCCGGGGGTTTCTTC. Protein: CASSESAGVPGGFF.

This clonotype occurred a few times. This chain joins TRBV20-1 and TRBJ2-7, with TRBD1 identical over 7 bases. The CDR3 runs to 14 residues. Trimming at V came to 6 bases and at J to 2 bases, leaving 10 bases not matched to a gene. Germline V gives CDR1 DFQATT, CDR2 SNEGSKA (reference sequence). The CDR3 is CSARKGASAYEQYF. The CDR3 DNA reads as TGCAGTGCCCGCAAGGGGGCGTCGGCCTACGAGCAGTACTTC.

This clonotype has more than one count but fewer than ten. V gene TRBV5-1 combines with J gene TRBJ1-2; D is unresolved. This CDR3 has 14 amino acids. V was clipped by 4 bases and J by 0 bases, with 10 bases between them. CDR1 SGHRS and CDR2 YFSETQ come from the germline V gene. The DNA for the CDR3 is TGCGCCAGCAGCGCGGGTGACGCTAACTATGGCTACACCTTC. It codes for CASSAGDANYGYTF.

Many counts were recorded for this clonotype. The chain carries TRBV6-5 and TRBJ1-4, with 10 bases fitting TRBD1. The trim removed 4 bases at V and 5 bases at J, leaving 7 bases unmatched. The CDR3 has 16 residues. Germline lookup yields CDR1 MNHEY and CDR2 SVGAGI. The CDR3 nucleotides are TGTGCCAGCAGTTCCTATTTGACAGGGGGCAATGAAAAACTGTTTTTT. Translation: CASSSYLTGGNEKLFF.

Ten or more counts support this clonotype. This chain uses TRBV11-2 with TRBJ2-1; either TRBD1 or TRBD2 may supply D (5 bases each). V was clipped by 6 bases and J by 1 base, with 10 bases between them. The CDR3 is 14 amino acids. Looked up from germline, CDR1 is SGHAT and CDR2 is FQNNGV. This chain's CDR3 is CASRQGPSYNEQFF. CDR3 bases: TGTGCCAGCAGGCAGGGACCGTCCTACAATGAGCAGTTCTTC.

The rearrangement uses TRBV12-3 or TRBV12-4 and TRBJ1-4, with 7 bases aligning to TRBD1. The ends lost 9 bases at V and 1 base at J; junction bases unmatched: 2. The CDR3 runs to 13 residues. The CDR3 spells CASQGGTNEKLFF. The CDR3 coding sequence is TGTGCCAGTCAGGGGGGAACTAATGAAAAACTGTTTTTT.

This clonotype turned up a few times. CDR3 sequence reads: CASSVAGIEQFF. In nucleotides, the CDR3 is TGTGCCAGCAGCGTAGCGGGGATTGAGCAGTTCTTC. J is TRBJ2-1 and V is TRBV9, with D possibly being TRBD2 (5 bases). The germline V gene encodes CDR1 SGDLS and CDR2 YYNGEE. CDR3 length: 12 residues. V was shortened by 0 bases and J by 9 bases, with 7 bases between the two germline ends. The whole variable domain, remainder taken from reference TRBV9 and TRBJ2-1, is DSGVTQTPKHLITATGQRVTLRCSPRSGDLSVYWYQQSLDQGLQFLIQYYNGEERAKGNILERFSAQQFPDLHSELNLSSLELGDSALYFCASSVAGIEQFFGPGTRLTVL.

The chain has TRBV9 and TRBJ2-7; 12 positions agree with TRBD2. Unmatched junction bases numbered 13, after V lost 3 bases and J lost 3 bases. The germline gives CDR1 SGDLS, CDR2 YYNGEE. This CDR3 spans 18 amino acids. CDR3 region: CASSGGTSGPAAGYEQYF. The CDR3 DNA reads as TGTGCCAGCAGCGGAGGGACTAGCGGGCCGGCTGCTGGCTACGAGCAGTACTTC.

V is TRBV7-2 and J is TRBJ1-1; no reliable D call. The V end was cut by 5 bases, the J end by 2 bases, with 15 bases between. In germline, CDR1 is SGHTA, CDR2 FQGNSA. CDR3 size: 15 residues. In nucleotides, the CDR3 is TGTGCCAGCAGCGGGGTCATAACCCCAAACACTGAAGCTTTCTTT. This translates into CASSGVITPNTEAFF. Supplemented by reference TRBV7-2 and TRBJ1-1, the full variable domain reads GAGVSQSPSNKVTEKGKDVELRCDPISGHTALYWYRQSLGQGLEFLIYFQGNSAPDKSGLPSDRFSAERTGGSVSTLTIQRTQQEDSAVYLCASSGVITPNTEAFFGQGTRLTVV.